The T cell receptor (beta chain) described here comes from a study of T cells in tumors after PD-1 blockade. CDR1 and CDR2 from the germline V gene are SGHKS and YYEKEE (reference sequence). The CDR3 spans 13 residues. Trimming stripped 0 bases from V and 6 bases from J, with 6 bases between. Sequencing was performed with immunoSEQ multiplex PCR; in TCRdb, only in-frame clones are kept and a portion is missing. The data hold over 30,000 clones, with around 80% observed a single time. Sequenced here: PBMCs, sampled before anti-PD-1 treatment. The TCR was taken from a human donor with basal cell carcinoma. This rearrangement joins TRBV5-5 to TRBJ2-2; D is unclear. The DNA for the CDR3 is TGTGCCAGCAGCTTGGTTTTGTCCGGGGAGCTGTTTTTT. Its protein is CASSLVLSGELFF.